This TCR beta chain was obtained from a study of control samples from healthy donors and cancer patients. This table comes from immunoSEQ multiplex PCR, and its TCRdb copy is limited to in-frame clones, with some not included. Counted here are 100,000 to 150,000 clones, less than 90% occurring once; the ten biggest clones make up around 2%. The CDR3 loop spans 16 amino acids. CDR1 and CDR2 from the germline V gene are SGDLS and YYNGEE. With V trimmed by 2 bases and J by 0 bases, 5 bases remained unmatched. Sequenced input: blood. The clonotype comes from a man aged 18 to 30 in good health. The V call is TRBV9, the J call TRBJ2-1, with 7 bases lining up with TRBD2. The CDR3 protein is CASSVVAGSSYNEQFF. The CDR3 region has the DNA TGTGCCAGCAGCGTTGTAGCGGGTAGCTCCTACAATGAGCAGTTCTTC.